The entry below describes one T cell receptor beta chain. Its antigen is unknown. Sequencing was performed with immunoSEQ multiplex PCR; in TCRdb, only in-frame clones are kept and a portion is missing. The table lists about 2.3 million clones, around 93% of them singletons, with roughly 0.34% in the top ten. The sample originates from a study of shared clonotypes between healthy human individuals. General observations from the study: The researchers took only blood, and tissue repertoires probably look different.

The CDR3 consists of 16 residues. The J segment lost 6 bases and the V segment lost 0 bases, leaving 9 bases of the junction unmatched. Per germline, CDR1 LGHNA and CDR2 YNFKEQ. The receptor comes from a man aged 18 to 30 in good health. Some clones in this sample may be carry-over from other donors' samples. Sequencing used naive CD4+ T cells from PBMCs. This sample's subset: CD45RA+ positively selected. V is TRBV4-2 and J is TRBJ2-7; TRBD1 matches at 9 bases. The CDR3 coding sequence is TGTGCCAGCAGCCAAGAGCCGGGACAGGGAATAGTCGAGCAGTACTTC. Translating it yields CASSQEPGQGIVEQYF.